This TCR beta chain was recovered during a study of cytomegalovirus exposure and HLA in healthy donors. Study-wide background: Genotyping of roughly 400 donors showed that around 86% belonged to the Caucasian-associated ancestry cluster.

A remark on this clone: Its antigen is still unknown.

13 Jbeta primers and 60 Vbeta primers were used for the PCR. This table comes from immunoSEQ multiplex PCR, and its TCRdb copy is limited to in-frame clones, with some not included. The profile shows approximately 190,000 clones, around 78% of them singletons. Study-wide results and limits: An analysis was carried out at a later point. It showed that HLA-associated TCR beta chains were more clonally expanded than equally common non-associated chains. Productive status was seen about 90% or about 30% of the time for most TCR beta V segments in an earlier analysis. The study labeled fewer than 200 TCR beta chains cytomegalovirus-associated.

V was trimmed by 1 base and J by 6 bases, leaving 3 bases between them. The length of the CDR3 is 12 residues. CDR1 MGHRA and CDR2 YSYEKL come from the germline V gene. This chain links TRBV4-1 with TRBJ1-4; D not resolved. The source material was PBMCs. The sequence was obtained from a woman in her 30s in good health and CMV-seropositive. The CDR3 region has the DNA TGCGCCAGCAGCCAAGCGTATGAAAAACTGTTTTTT. Its translation is CASSQAYEKLFF.